A selection of T cell receptor beta chains follows, all from one sample in a study of graft-versus-host responses after intestinal transplantation. Clones were read by immunoSEQ multiplex PCR, and TCRdb kept only the in-frame ones, dropping some. The table includes roughly 14,000 clones, 33% detected once. The starting material was alloreactive CD8+ T cells from a mixed lymphocyte reaction culture, obtained before intestinal transplant. All receptors come from a human patient who received an intestinal transplant. CDR3s include the opening cysteine and the closing phenylalanine or tryptophan. The D gene is left open where the match is weak. Expanded clones get a size class; other rows say once, few or many, or leave the size out.

V: TRBV5-4
J: TRBJ2-6
size: .
length: 18
D: .
CDR3: CASSLGQDTSSGANVLTF
DNA: TGTGCCAGCAGCTTGGGGCAGGACACCAGCTCTGGGGCCAACGTCCTGACTTTC

V: TRBV5-5
J: TRBJ2-7
size: .
length: 14
D: .
CDR3: CASSLRHREYEQYF
DNA: TGTGCCAGCAGCTTGCGCCACAGAGAATACGAGCAGTACTTC

V: TRBV7-9
J: TRBJ2-2
size: .
length: 15
D: .
CDR3: CASSDQGTNTGELFF
DNA: TGTGCCAGCAGCGACCAGGGTACGAACACCGGGGAGCTGTTTTTT

V: TRBV6-5
J: TRBJ2-5
size: .
length: 15
D: TRBD2
CDR3: CASSFSGTSQETQYF
DNA: TGTGCCAGCAGTTTTAGCGGGACCTCCCAAGAGACCCAGTACTTC

V: TRBV4-1
J: TRBJ2-1
size: few
length: 17
D: .
CDR3: CASSYLPQGIAYNEQFF
DNA: TGCGCCAGCAGCTACCTACCCCAGGGGATCGCCTACAATGAGCAGTTCTTC

V: TRBV7-9
J: TRBJ2-3
size: few
length: 19
D: .
CDR3: CASSLPVWGGAVWADTQYF
DNA: TGTGCCAGCAGCTTACCCGTTTGGGGGGGGGCGGTTTGGGCAGATACGCAGTATTTT

V: TRBV15
J: TRBJ1-2
size: once
length: 17
D: TRBD1
CDR3: CATSSGGRGLEDYGYTF
DNA: TGTGCCACCAGCAGTGGGGGCAGGGGGCTTGAGGACTATGGCTACACCTTC

V: TRBV7-7
J: TRBJ2-7
size: .
length: 13
D: TRBD1
CDR3: CASSLEQGDEQYF
DNA: TGTGCCAGCAGCTTAGAACAGGGGGACGAGCAGTACTTC

V: TRBV7-2
J: TRBJ1-2
size: few
length: 13
D: .
CDR3: CASSLPPDYGYTF
DNA: TGTGCCAGCAGCTTACCCCCGGACTATGGCTACACCTTC

V: TRBV11-3
J: TRBJ2-7
size: .
length: 16
D: .
CDR3: CASSLARGHFSYEQYF
DNA: TGTGCCAGCAGCTTAGCCAGGGGACATTTCTCCTACGAGCAGTACTTC

V: TRBV2
J: TRBJ1-5
size: .
length: 18
D: TRBD1
CDR3: CASSALGQVHGNNQPQHF
DNA: TGTGCCAGCAGTGCTTTGGGACAGGTCCATGGCAACAATCAGCCCCAGCATTTT

V: TRBV12-5
J: TRBJ1-2
size: .
length: 14
D: TRBD1
CDR3: CASYLGQGVGGYTF
DNA: TGTGCTAGTTATCTCGGACAGGGGGTGGGTGGCTACACCTTC

V: TRBV7-9
J: TRBJ1-2
size: few
length: 15
D: TRBD1
CDR3: CASSLGDRGHYGYTF
DNA: TGTGCCAGCAGCTTAGGAGACAGGGGTCACTATGGCTACACCTTC

V: TRBV14
J: TRBJ1-2
size: .
length: 15
D: TRBD1
CDR3: CASSHGTGAFYGYTF
DNA: TGTGCCAGCAGCCACGGGACAGGGGCATTCTATGGCTACACCTTC

V: TRBV10-3
J: TRBJ2-7
size: few
length: 19
D: TRBD2
CDR3: CAISGPGTSGGVSSYEQYF
DNA: TGTGCCATCAGTGGGCCCGGGACTAGCGGGGGCGTGAGCTCCTACGAGCAGTACTTC

V: TRBV30
J: TRBJ2-1
size: .
length: 12
D: .
CDR3: CAWDSSYNEQFF
DNA: TGTGCCTGGGACAGCTCCTACAATGAGCAGTTCTTC